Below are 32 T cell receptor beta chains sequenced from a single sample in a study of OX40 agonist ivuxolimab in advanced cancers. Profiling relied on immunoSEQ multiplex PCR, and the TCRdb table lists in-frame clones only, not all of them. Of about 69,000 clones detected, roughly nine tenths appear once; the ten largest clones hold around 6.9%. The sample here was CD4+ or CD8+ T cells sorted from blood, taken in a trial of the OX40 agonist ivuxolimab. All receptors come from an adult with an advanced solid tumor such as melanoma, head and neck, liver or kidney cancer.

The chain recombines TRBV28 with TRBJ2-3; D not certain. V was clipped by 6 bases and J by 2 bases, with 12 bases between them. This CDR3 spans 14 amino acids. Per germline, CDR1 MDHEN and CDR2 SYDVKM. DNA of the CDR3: TGTGCCAGCAGAGTTTTAAGGAACACAGATACGCAGTATTTT. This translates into CASRVLRNTDTQYF.

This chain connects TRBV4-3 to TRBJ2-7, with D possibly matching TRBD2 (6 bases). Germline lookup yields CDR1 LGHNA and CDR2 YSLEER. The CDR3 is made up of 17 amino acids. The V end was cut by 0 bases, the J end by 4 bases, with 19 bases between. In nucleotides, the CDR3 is TGCGCCAGCAGCCAAGATAGAGGGCGGGGAGGTTTGTACGAGCAGTACTTC. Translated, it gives CASSQDRGRGGLYEQYF.

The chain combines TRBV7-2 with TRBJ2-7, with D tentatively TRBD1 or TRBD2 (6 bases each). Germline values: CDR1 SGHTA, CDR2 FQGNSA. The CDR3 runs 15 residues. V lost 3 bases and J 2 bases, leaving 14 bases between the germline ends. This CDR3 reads CASSFYGGRTYEQYF. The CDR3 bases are TGTGCCAGCAGCTTCTATGGGGGGCGCACCTACGAGCAGTACTTC.

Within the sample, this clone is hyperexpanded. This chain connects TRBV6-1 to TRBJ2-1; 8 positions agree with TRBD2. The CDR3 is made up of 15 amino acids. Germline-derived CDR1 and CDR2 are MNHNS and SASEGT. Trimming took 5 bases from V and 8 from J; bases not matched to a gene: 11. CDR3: CASSFRAGAGDEQFF. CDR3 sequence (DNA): TGTGCCAGCAGTTTCCGAGCGGGAGCGGGCGATGAGCAGTTCTTC.

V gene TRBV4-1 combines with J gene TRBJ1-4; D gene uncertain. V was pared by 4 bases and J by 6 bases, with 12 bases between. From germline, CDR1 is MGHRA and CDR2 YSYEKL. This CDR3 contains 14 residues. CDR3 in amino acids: CASSPTSEDEKLFF. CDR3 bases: TGCGCCAGCAGCCCGACAAGTGAGGATGAAAAACTGTTTTTT.

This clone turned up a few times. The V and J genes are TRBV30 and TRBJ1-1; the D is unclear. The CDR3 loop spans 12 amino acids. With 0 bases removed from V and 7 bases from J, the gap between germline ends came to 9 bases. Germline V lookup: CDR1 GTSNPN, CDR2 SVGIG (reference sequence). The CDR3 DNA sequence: TGTGCCTGGAGTGTTGATGTGAATGAAGCTTTCTTT. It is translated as CAWSVDVNEAFF.

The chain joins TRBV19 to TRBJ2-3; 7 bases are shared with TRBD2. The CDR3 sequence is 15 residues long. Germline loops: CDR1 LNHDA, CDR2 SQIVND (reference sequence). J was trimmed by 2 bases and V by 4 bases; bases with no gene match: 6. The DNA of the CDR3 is TGTGCCAGTAGTACCGGGACTAAGCCCACAGATACGCAGTATTTT. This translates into CASSTGTKPTDTQYF. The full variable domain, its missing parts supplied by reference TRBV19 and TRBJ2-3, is DGGITQSPKYLFRKEGQNVTLSCEQNLNHDAMYWYRQDPGQGLRLIYYSQIVNDFQKGDIAEGYSVSREKKESFPLTVTSAQKNPTAFYLCASSTGTKPTDTQYFGPGTRLTVL.

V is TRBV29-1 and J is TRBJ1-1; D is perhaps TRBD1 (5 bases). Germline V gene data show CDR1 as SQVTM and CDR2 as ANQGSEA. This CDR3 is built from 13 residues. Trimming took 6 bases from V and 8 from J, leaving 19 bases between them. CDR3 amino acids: CSVAGTLNGEAFF. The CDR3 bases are TGCAGCGTCGCCGGGACCCTGAACGGCGAAGCTTTCTTT.

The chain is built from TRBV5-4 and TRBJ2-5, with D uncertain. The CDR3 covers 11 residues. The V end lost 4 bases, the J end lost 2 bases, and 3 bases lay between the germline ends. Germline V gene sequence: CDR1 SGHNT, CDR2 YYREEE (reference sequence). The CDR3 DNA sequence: TGTGCCAGCAGCCTTCAAGAGACCCAGTACTTC. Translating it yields CASSLQETQYF.

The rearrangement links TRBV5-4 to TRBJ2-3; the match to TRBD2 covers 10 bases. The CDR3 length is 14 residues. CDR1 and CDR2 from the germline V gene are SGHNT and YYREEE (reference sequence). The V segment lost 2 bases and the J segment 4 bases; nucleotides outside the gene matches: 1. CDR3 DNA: TGTGCCAGCAGCTTCGGGACTAGCGCAGATACGCAGTATTTT. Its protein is CASSFGTSADTQYF.

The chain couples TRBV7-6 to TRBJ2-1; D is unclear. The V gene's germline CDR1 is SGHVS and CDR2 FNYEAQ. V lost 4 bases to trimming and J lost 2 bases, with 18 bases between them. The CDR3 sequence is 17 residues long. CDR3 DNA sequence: TGTGCCAGCAGCTCCCACCTCACAGTTTCCGCCTACAATGAGCAGTTCTTC. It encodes CASSSHLTVSAYNEQFF.

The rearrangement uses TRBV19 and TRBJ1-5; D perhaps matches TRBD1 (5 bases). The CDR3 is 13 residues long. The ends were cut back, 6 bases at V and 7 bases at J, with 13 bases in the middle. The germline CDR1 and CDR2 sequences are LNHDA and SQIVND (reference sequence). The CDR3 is CASRPGTEQPQHF. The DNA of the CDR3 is TGTGCCAGTAGACCTGGGACCGAACAGCCCCAGCATTTT. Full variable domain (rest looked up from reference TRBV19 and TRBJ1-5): DGGITQSPKYLFRKEGQNVTLSCEQNLNHDAMYWYRQDPGQGLRLIYYSQIVNDFQKGDIAEGYSVSREKKESFPLTVTSAQKNPTAFYLCASRPGTEQPQHFGDGTRLSIL.

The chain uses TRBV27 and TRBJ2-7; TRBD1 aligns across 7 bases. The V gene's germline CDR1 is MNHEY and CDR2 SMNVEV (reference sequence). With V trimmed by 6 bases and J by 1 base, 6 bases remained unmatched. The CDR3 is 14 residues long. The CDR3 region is CASRLQGRSYEQYF. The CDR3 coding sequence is TGTGCCAGCAGACTACAGGGGAGATCCTACGAGCAGTACTTC.

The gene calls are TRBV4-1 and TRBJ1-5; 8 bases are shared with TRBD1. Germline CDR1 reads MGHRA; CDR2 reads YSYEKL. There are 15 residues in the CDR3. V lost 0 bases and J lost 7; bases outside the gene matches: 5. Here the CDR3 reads CASSQDPDRGQPQHF. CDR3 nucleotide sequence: TGCGCCAGCAGCCAAGATCCCGACAGGGGACAGCCCCAGCATTTT.

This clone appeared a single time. The CDR3 sequence: CASSYRTDFNYGYTF. DNA for the CDR3: TGTGCCAGCAGCTATAGGACAGATTTTAACTATGGCTACACCTTC. This sequence joins TRBV13 and TRBJ1-2; weak D call: TRBD1 (6 bases). CDR3 length: 15 amino acids. Germline CDR1 reads PRHDT; CDR2 reads FYEKMQ (reference sequence). Between the trimmed V and J ends, which lost 4 bases and 1 base, there was a span of 13 bases. Combining the CDR3 with reference TRBV13 and TRBJ1-2 gives the whole variable domain AAGVIQSPRHLIKEKRETATLKCYPIPRHDTVYWYQQGPGQDPQFLISFYEKMQSDKGSIPDRFSAQQFSDYHSELNMSSLELGDSALYFCASSYRTDFNYGYTFGSGTRLTVV.

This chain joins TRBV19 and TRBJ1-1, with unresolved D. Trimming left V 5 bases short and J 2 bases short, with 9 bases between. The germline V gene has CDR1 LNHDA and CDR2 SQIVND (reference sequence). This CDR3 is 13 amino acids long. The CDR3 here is CASSYTVNTEAFF. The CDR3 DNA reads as TGTGCCAGTAGTTATACAGTTAACACTGAAGCTTTCTTT. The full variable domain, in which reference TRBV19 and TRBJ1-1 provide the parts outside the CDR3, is DGGITQSPKYLFRKEGQNVTLSCEQNLNHDAMYWYRQDPGQGLRLIYYSQIVNDFQKGDIAEGYSVSREKKESFPLTVTSAQKNPTAFYLCASSYTVNTEAFFGQGTRLTVV.

The CDR3 DNA is TGTGCTATACAGGACCGGGACATAGGAATCGAGGCCGGGGAGACCCAGTACTTC. Its translation: CAIQDRDIGIEAGETQYF. This chain connects TRBV19 to TRBJ2-5; weak D call: TRBD1 (6 bases). The CDR3 runs to 18 residues. Per germline, CDR1 LNHDA and CDR2 SQIVND (reference sequence).

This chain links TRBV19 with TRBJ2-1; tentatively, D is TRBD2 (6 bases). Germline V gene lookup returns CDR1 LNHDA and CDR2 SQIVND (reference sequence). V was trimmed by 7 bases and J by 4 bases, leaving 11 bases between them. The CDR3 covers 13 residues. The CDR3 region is CASTSALYNEQFF. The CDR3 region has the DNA TGTGCCAGTACTAGCGCCCTATACAATGAGCAGTTCTTC. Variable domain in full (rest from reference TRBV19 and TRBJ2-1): DGGITQSPKYLFRKEGQNVTLSCEQNLNHDAMYWYRQDPGQGLRLIYYSQIVNDFQKGDIAEGYSVSREKKESFPLTVTSAQKNPTAFYLCASTSALYNEQFFGPGTRLTVL.

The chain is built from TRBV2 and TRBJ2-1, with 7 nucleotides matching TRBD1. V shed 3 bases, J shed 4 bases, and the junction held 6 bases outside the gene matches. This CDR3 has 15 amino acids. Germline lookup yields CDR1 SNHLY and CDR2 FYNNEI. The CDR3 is CASSEIQGVYNEQFF. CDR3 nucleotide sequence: TGTGCCAGCAGTGAGATTCAGGGGGTATACAATGAGCAGTTCTTC. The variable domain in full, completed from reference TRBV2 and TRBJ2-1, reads EPEVTQTPSHQVTQMGQEVILRCVPISNHLYFYWYRQILGQKVEFLVSFYNNEISEKSEIFDDQFSVERPDGSNFTLKIRSTKLEDSAMYFCASSEIQGVYNEQFFGPGTRLTVL.

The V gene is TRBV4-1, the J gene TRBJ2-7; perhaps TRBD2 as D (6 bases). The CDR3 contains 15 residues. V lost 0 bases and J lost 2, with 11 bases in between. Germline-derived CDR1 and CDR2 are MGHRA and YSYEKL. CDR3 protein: CASSQEELAAYEQYF. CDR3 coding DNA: TGCGCCAGCAGCCAAGAAGAACTAGCAGCCTACGAGCAGTACTTC.

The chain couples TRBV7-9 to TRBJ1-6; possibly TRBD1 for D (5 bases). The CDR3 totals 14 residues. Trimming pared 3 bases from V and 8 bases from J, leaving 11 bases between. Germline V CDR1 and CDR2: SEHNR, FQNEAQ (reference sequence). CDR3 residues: CASSLTDLHSPLHF. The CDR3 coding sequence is TGTGCCAGCAGCTTGACAGACCTACATTCACCCCTCCACTTT.

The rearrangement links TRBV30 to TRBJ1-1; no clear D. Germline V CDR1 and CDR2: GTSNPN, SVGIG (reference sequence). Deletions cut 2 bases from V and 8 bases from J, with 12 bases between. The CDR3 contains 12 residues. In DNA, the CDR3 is TGTGCCTGGAGTCCCACTTCCGTGGAAGCTTTCTTT. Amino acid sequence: CAWSPTSVEAFF.

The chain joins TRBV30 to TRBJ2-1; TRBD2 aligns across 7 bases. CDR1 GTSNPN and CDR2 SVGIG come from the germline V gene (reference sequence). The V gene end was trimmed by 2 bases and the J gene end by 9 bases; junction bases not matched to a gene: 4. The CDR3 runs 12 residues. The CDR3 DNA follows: TGTGCCTGGAGTAGGGGACTACTTGAGCAGTTCTTC. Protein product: CAWSRGLLEQFF.

The CDR3 sequence is CASSLGQGGSRSYNSPLHF. The CDR3 bases are TGCGCCAGCAGCCTAGGACAGGGCGGCTCCAGGTCCTATAATTCACCCCTCCACTTT. J is TRBJ1-6 and V is TRBV4-1, with 8 bases identical to TRBD1. Trimming cost V 4 bases and J 1 base; bases outside gene matches: 12. The V gene's germline CDR1 is MGHRA and CDR2 YSYEKL. There are 19 residues in the CDR3.

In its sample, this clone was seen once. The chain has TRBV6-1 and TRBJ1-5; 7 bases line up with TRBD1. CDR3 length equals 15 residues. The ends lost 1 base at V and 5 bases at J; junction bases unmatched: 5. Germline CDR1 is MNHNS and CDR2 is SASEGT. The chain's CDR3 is CASSEGDSLYQPQHF. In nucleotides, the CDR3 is TGTGCCAGCAGTGAAGGGGACAGCCTTTATCAGCCCCAGCATTTT.

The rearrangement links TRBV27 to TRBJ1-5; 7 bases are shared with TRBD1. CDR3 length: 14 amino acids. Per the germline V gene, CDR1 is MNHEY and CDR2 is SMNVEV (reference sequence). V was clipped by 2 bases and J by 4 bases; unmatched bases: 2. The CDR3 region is CASSLTGDNQPQHF. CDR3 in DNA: TGTGCCAGCAGTTTAACAGGGGATAATCAGCCCCAGCATTTT.

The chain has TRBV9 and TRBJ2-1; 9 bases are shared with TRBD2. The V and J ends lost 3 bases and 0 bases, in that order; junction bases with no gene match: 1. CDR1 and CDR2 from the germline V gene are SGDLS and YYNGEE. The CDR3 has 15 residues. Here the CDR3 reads CASSGGGGSYNEQFF. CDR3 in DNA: TGTGCCAGCAGCGGCGGGGGGGGCTCCTACAATGAGCAGTTCTTC.

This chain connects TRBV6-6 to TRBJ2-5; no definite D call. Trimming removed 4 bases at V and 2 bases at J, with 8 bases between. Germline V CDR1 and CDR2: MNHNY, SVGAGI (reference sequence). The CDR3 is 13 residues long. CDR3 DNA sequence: TGTGCCAGCAGTTCGGTATCTCAAGAGACCCAGTACTTC. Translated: CASSSVSQETQYF.

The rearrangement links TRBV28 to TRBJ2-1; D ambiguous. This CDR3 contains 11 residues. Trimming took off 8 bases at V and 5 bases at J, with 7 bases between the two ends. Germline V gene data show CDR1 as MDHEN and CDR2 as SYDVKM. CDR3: CASHRHNEQFF. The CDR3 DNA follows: TGTGCCAGCCACCGGCACAATGAGCAGTTCTTC. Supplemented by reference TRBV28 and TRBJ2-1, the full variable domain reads DVKVTQSSRYLVKRTGEKVFLECVQDMDHENMFWYRQDPGLGLRLIYFSYDVKMKEKGDIPEGYSVSREKKERFSLILESASTNQTSMYLCASHRHNEQFFGPGTRLTVL.

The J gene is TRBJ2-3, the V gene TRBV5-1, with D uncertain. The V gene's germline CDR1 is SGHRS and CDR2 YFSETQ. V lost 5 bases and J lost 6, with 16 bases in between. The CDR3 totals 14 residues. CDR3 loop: CASSDLTPEDTQYF. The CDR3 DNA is TGCGCCAGCAGTGACCTGACACCCGAGGATACGCAGTATTTT.

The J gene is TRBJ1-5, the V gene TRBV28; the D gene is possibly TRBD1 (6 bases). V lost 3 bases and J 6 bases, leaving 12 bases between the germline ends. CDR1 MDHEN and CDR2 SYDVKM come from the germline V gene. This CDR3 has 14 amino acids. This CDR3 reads CASSFPQGSQPQHF. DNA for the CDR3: TGTGCCAGCAGTTTCCCTCAGGGGAGTCAGCCCCAGCATTTT. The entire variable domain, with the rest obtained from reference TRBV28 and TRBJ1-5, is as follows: DVKVTQSSRYLVKRTGEKVFLECVQDMDHENMFWYRQDPGLGLRLIYFSYDVKMKEKGDIPEGYSVSREKKERFSLILESASTNQTSMYLCASSFPQGSQPQHFGDGTRLSIL.

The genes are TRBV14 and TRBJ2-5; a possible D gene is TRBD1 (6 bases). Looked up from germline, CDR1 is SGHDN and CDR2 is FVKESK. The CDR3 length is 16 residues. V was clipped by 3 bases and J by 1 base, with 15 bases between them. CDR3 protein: CASSHHRASVQETQYF. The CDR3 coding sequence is TGTGCCAGCAGCCATCACAGGGCTTCCGTCCAAGAGACCCAGTACTTC.